These 10 T cell receptor beta chains came from one sample sequenced in a study of T cell repertoires in cytomegalovirus infection. TCRdb used MiXCR to reprocess the reads, holding one entry per CDR3 protein. This sample carries more than 500,000 distinct CDR3 sequences, approximately 15% of them seen once, and the ten largest clones take around 25%. The source material was CD8+ T cells from PBMCs. The receptors derive from a human donor in good health (CMV status not recorded). Some clones in this sample may be carry-over from other donors' samples.

This clonotype was recorded at least ten times. This chain connects TRBV28 to TRBJ2-1; no firm D call. The CDR3 has 15 residues. Germline CDR1 reads MDHEN; CDR2 reads SYDVKM. Trimming removed 1 base at V and 7 bases at J, with 14 bases between. The CDR3 sequence: CASSLLDSLRNEQFF. CDR3 in DNA: TGTGCCAGCAGTTTATTAGATAGCTTGAGGAATGAGCAGTTCTTC.

The chain couples TRBV30 to TRBJ2-7; D perhaps matches TRBD1 (5 bases). The CDR3 loop spans 13 amino acids. V lost 0 bases and J lost 2, with 8 bases in between. CDR1 and CDR2 (germline): GTSNPN, SVGIG (reference sequence). The CDR3 coding sequence is TGTGCCTGGAGTGTAGTAGGGGCCTACGAGCAGTACTTC. Translation gives CAWSVVGAYEQYF.

The chain is built from TRBV20-1 and TRBJ1-1; 8 bases match TRBD1. The CDR3 is 14 residues long. V lost 5 bases to trimming and J lost 3 bases; unmatched junction nucleotides: 8. Germline loops: CDR1 DFQATT, CDR2 SNEGSKA (reference sequence). The CDR3 DNA reads TGCAGTGCTGGAAAGACAGGGGAGGACACTGAAGCTTTCTTT. Its protein product is CSAGKTGEDTEAFF.

This clonotype was counted at least ten times. V is TRBV6-1 and J is TRBJ2-3; D might be TRBD1 (6 bases). The CDR3 has 15 residues. Germline V lookup: CDR1 MNHNS, CDR2 SASEGT. The germline V and J ends were trimmed by 1 base and 0 bases, with 8 bases remaining between them. CDR3 sequence reads: CASSEGQASTDTQYF. The CDR3 DNA is TGTGCCAGCAGTGAAGGACAGGCTAGCACAGATACGCAGTATTTT.

This clonotype came up many times. This chain uses TRBV19 with TRBJ2-1; 11 bases align to TRBD2. The CDR3 contains 15 residues. V shed 10 bases, J shed 7 bases, and the junction held 12 bases outside the gene matches. Per germline, CDR1 LNHDA and CDR2 SQIVND (reference sequence). This CDR3 is CATNSGRETRNEQFF. The DNA for the CDR3 is TGTGCCACAAATAGCGGGAGGGAGACGAGGAATGAGCAGTTCTTC. Combining the CDR3 with reference TRBV19 and TRBJ2-1 gives the whole variable domain DGGITQSPKYLFRKEGQNVTLSCEQNLNHDAMYWYRQDPGQGLRLIYYSQIVNDFQKGDIAEGYSVSREKKESFPLTVTSAQKNPTAFYLCATNSGRETRNEQFFGPGTRLTVL.

The chain couples TRBV11-2 to TRBJ2-2, with 8 bases aligning to TRBD2. The V gene's germline CDR1 is SGHAT and CDR2 FQNNGV. This CDR3 contains 16 residues. J gave up 6 bases and V 5 bases, and 11 bases lay outside the gene matches. The CDR3, as DNA: TGTGCCAGCAGCGTTAGGGGCCAGCGGGGGTCCGGGGAGCTGTTTTTT. Translation gives CASSVRGQRGSGELFF.

This chain uses TRBV4-1 with TRBJ2-1; weak D call: TRBD2 (5 bases). The CDR3 contains 15 residues. Trimming took off 2 bases at V and 6 bases at J, with 14 bases between the two ends. The germline V gene encodes CDR1 MGHRA and CDR2 YSYEKL. CDR3 residues: CASSQSARGPNEQFF. DNA of the CDR3: TGCGCCAGCAGCCAATCAGCAAGAGGGCCCAATGAGCAGTTCTTC.

This chain links TRBV11-3 with TRBJ2-3; a weak D match, TRBD1 (6 bases). There are 17 residues in the CDR3. V lost 7 bases and J lost 0, with 20 bases in between. The germline V gene has CDR1 SGHNT and CDR2 YENEEA. The chain's CDR3 is CASNSGRGSLSTDTQYF. In nucleotides, the CDR3 is TGTGCCAGCAACTCCGGAAGGGGGTCCCTTAGCACAGATACGCAGTATTTT.

This clonotype was seen many times. The rearrangement uses TRBV7-3 and TRBJ1-1, with D maybe TRBD1 (5 bases). The CDR3 totals 14 residues. The ends were cut back, 4 bases at V and 3 bases at J, with 12 bases in the middle. Per the germline V gene, CDR1 is SGHTA and CDR2 is FQGTGA. In DNA, the CDR3 is TGTGCCAGCAGCTATGGGACGGCGGACACTGAAGCTTTCTTT. Its protein is CASSYGTADTEAFF.

Worth noting for this clonotype: The junction departs from germline at one end; a sequencing error may be responsible. This chain joins TRBV11-2 and TRBJ2-3; TRBD2 agrees at 13 bases. Germline assignment: CDR1 SGHAT and CDR2 FQNNGV. The length of the CDR3 is 17 residues. The CDR3 nucleotides are TGTGCCAGCAGCTTAGGACTAGCGGGAGGTAGCACATATACGCAGTATTTT. It yields the protein CASSLGLAGGSTYTQYF. Full variable domain (rest looked up from reference TRBV11-2 and TRBJ2-3): EAGVAQSPRYKIIEKRQSVAFWCNPISGHATLYWYQQILGQGPKLLIQFQNNGVVDDSQLPKDRFSAERLKGVDSTLKIQPAKLEDSAVYLCASSLGLAGGSTYTQYFGPGTRLTVL.